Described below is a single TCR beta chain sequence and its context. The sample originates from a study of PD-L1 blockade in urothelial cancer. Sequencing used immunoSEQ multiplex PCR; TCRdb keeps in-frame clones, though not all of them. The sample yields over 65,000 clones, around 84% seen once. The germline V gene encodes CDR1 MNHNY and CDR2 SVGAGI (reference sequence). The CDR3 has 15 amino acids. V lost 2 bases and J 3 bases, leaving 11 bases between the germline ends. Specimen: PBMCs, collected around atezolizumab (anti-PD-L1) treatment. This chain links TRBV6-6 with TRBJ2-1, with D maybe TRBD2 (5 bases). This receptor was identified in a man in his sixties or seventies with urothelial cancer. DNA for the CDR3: TGTGCCAGCAGTTACATAGCTAGCCGCTACAATGAGCAGTTCTTC. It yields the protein CASSYIASRYNEQFF.